The rows below give T cell receptor beta chains drawn from one sample of a study of cytomegalovirus exposure and HLA in healthy donors. Profiled with immunoSEQ multiplex PCR; TCRdb holds only in-frame clones, not every one. The table shows about 160,000 clones, with 65% to 70% occurring only once. Input material: PBMCs. The origin of the receptors is a woman aged 18-29 years in good health and CMV-seropositive. CDR3s include the opening cysteine and the closing phenylalanine or tryptophan. The D gene is left open where the match is weak. The size entry is marked missing in some rows and otherwise reads once, few, many or a size class.

few	TRBJ1-1	TRBD1	TRBV15	CATSGGQGGDTEAFF	TGTGCCACCAGCGGGGGACAGGGGGGGGACACTGAAGCTTTCTTT
once	TRBJ2-7	TRBD2	TRBV6-1	CASIRREGPYEQYF	TGTGCCAGCATTCGACGGGAGGGCCCCTACGAGCAGTACTTC
.	TRBJ1-5	.	TRBV7-9	CASSFWGEVNQPQHF	TGTGCCAGCAGCTTTTGGGGGGAGGTGAATCAGCCCCAGCATTTT
.	TRBJ2-1	.	TRBV7-9	CASSLVLSYTSGGNEQFF	TGTGCCAGCAGCTTAGTACTGAGCTACACCTCCGGAGGGAATGAGCAGTTCTTC
few	TRBJ2-5	.	TRBV19	CASSIGRGRVNQETQYF	TGTGCCAGTAGTATAGGGAGGGGGCGAGTTAACCAAGAGACCCAGTACTTC
.	TRBJ2-2	TRBD1	TRBV7-9	CASSRSGTGNTGELFF	TGTGCCAGCAGCCGCTCCGGGACAGGGAATACCGGGGAGCTGTTTTTT
.	TRBJ2-5	.	TRBV25-1	CASSGVGAGKSQTQYF	TGTGCCAGCAGTGGTGTCGGGGCGGGAAAATCGCAGACCCAGTACTTC
.	TRBJ1-1	TRBD1	TRBV18	CASSPGQEAFF	TGTGCCAGCTCACCGGGACAGGAAGCTTTCTTT
.	TRBJ2-5	TRBD1	TRBV29-1	CSVVTGGYQETQYF	TGCAGCGTTGTCACAGGGGGATACCAAGAGACCCAGTACTTC
.	TRBJ2-5	.	TRBV27	CASSFNQETQYF	TGTGCCAGCAGTTTCAATCAAGAGACCCAGTACTTC
.	TRBJ1-1	.	TRBV27	CASSLSEGYTEAFF	TGTGCCAGCAGTCTCTCGGAGGGGTACACTGAAGCTTTCTTT
.	TRBJ1-1	TRBD1	TRBV11-3	CASSSGGTNTEAFF	TGTGCCAGCAGCTCAGGGGGGACAAACACTGAAGCTTTCTTT
.	TRBJ1-5	.	TRBV7-2	CASSLGLEGFNQPQHF	TGTGCCAGCAGCTTAGGGCTGGAGGGGTTCAATCAGCCCCAGCATTTT
.	TRBJ2-4	.	TRBV18	CASSPNGLLAKNIQYF	TGTGCCAGCTCACCAAACGGACTACTAGCCAAAAACATTCAGTACTTC
.	TRBJ1-4	.	TRBV19	CASSIEGGTTNEKLFF	TGTGCCAGTAGTATAGAAGGGGGAACAACTAATGAAAAACTGTTTTTT
.	TRBJ2-5	TRBD2	TRBV11-2	CASSGGDRLGMIQYF	TGTGCCAGCAGCGGGGGGGACCGGCTCGGAATGATCCAGTACTTC
.	TRBJ2-7	.	TRBV7-9	CASYGGYPSYEQYF	TGTGCCAGCTATGGGGGCTACCCCTCCTACGAGCAGTACTTC
.	TRBJ1-2	TRBD1	TRBV19	CASSTRGTGNYGYTF	TGTGCCAGTAGCACCAGGGGGACAGGGAACTATGGCTACACCTTC
.	TRBJ1-1	TRBD1	TRBV27	CASSTESPQGANTEAFF	TGTGCCAGCAGTACGGAGTCCCCACAGGGGGCGAACACTGAAGCTTTCTTT
.	TRBJ1-2	.	TRBV30	CAWSLGTLYGYTF	TGTGCCTGGAGTTTAGGGACACTCTATGGCTACACCTTC
.	TRBJ2-5	.	TRBV18	CASSPRGETQYF	TGTGCCAGCTCCCCCCGCGGGGAGACCCAGTACTTC
few	TRBJ2-7	.	TRBV21-1	CASSKEAPYEQYF	TGTGCCAGCAGCAAGGAGGCCCCCTACGAGCAGTACTTC
.	TRBJ1-2	.	TRBV5-1	CASSLVRGQTGYTF	TGCGCCAGCAGCTTGGTGCGGGGGCAGACGGGCTACACCTTC
once	TRBJ2-1	TRBD2	TRBV7-3	CASSAGLAPGNEQFF	TGTGCCAGCAGCGCGGGACTAGCCCCCGGGAATGAGCAGTTCTTC
.	TRBJ2-7	.	TRBV6-6	CASSYSTGGRSYEQYF	TGTGCCAGCAGTTACTCGACGGGGGGCCGATCCTACGAGCAGTACTTC
.	TRBJ2-1	.	TRBV27	CASTPGRRPGNEQFF	TGTGCCAGCACCCCAGGGAGGCGTCCTGGCAATGAGCAGTTCTTC
.	TRBJ2-1	.	TRBV5-4	CASSRRTGKRWDEQFF	TGTGCCAGCAGCCGACGGACTGGAAAGAGGTGGGATGAGCAGTTCTTC
.	TRBJ2-7	.	TRBV15	CATSRAGFDAAYEQYF	TGTGCCACCAGCAGAGCAGGGTTCGACGCGGCCTACGAGCAGTACTTC
few	TRBJ1-2	.	TRBV9	CASSAPDGYTF	TGTGCCAGCAGCGCCCCAGATGGCTACACCTTC
.	TRBJ1-2	TRBD1	TRBV28	CASSSQGAPPYGYTF	TGTGCCAGCAGTTCGCAGGGGGCGCCTCCCTATGGCTACACCTTC
.	TRBJ1-2	.	TRBV11-1	CASSPLSPYGYTF	TGTGCCAGCAGCCCCTTATCTCCCTATGGCTACACCTTC
.	TRBJ1-3	.	TRBV9	CASSVAVNPPGNTIYF	TGTGCCAGCAGCGTAGCGGTCAATCCACCTGGAAACACCATATATTTT
.	TRBJ2-5	.	TRBV25-1	CASSESASGQETQYF	TGTGCCAGCAGTGAATCAGCGTCGGGTCAAGAGACCCAGTACTTC
.	TRBJ2-5	TRBD1	TRBV5-6	CASSLLMGTGGETQYF	TGTGCCAGCAGCTTGTTAATGGGGACAGGGGGAGAGACCCAGTACTTC